This T cell receptor (beta chain) was documented in a study of T-cell memory formation after mild COVID-19. The study's findings and limits: Clones that contracted from day 15 to 85 had balanced CD4/CD8; later expanders were CD4+ biased.

On this clonotype: The antigen remains unidentified.

The length of the CDR3 is 13 residues. The germline gives CDR1 MNHEY, CDR2 SVGAGI. V shed 2 bases and J shed 7 bases, with 9 bases lying between them. Amplification by 5'RACE using constant-segment primers produced TCR alpha and TCR beta cDNA libraries that carried sample barcodes and UMIs. In TCRdb, the 5' RACE reads were re-called with MiXCR into one record per CDR3 protein. The sample contains roughly 580,000 distinct CDR3 sequences, over 15% of which appear only once. The J gene is TRBJ2-1, the V gene TRBV6-5; TRBD1 might be the D (5 bases). The sequence was collected from an adult woman who had mild COVID-19 (a few samples of this study predate the infection). Cell type and time point are not known. The specimen sequenced was PBMCs or a T cell subset sorted from them (not recorded which). The CDR3 is CASSYGQGNEQFF. The CDR3, as DNA: TGTGCCAGCAGTTACGGGCAGGGTAATGAGCAGTTCTTC.